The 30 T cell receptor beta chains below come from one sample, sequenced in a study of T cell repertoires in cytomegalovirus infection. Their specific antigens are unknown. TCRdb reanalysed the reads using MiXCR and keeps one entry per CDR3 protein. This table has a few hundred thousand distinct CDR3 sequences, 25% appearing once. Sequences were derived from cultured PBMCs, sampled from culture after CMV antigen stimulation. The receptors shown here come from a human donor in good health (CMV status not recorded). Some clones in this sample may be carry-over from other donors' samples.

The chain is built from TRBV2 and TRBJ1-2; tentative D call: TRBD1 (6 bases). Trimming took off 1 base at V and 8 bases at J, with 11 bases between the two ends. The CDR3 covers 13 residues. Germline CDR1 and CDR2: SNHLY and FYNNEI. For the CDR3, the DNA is TGTGCCAGCAGTGAAGGAACAGGGCAAGGCTACACCTTC. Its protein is CASSEGTGQGYTF.

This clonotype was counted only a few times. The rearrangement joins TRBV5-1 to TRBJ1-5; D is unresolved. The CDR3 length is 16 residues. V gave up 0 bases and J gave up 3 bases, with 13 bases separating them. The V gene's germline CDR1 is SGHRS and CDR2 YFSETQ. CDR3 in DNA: TGCGCCAGCAGCTTGGGACTTCAAGGGCACAATCAGCCCCAGCATTTT. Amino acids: CASSLGLQGHNQPQHF.

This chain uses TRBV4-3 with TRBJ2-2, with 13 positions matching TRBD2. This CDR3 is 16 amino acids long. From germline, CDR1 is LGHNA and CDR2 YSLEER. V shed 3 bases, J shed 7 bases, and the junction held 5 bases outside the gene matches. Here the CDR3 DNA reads TGCGCCAGCAGCCAGGGGACTAGCGGGAAGGGCGGGGAGCTGTTTTTT. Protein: CASSQGTSGKGGELFF.

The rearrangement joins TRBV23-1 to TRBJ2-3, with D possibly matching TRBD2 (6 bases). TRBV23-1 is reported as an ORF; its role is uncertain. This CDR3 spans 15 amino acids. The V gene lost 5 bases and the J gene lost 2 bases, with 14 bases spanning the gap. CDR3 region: CASSSASVLTDTQYF. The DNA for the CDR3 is TGCGCCAGCAGTTCCGCTAGCGTCCTCACAGATACGCAGTATTTT.

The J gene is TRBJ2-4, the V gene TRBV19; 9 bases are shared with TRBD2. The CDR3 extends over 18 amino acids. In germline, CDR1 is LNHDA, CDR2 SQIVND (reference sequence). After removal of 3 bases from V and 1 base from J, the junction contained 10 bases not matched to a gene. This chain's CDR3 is CASSMTSGELAAKNIQYF. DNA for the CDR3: TGTGCCAGTAGTATGACTAGCGGAGAATTAGCTGCCAAAAACATTCAGTACTTC.

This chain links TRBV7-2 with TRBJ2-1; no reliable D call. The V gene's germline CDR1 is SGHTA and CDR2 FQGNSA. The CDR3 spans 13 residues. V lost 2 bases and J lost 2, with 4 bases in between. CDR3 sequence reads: CASSLQAYNEQFF. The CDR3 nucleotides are TGTGCCAGCAGCTTACAGGCCTACAATGAGCAGTTCTTC. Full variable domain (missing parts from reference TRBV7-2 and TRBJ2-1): GAGVSQSPSNKVTEKGKDVELRCDPISGHTALYWYRQSLGQGLEFLIYFQGNSAPDKSGLPSDRFSAERTGGSVSTLTIQRTQQEDSAVYLCASSLQAYNEQFFGPGTRLTVL.

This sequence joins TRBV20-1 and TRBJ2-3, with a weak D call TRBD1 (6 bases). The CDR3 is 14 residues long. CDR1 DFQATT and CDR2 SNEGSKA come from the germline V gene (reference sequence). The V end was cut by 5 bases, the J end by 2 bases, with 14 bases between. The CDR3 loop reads CSARTTGNTDTQYF. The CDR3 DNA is TGCAGTGCTCGAACAACAGGGAACACAGATACGCAGTATTTT.

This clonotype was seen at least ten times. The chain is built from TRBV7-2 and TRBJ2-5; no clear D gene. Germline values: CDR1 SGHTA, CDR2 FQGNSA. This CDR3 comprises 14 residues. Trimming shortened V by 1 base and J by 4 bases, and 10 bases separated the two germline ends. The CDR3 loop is CASSLVGDGETQYF. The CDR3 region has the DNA TGTGCCAGCAGCTTAGTGGGTGACGGAGAGACCCAGTACTTC.

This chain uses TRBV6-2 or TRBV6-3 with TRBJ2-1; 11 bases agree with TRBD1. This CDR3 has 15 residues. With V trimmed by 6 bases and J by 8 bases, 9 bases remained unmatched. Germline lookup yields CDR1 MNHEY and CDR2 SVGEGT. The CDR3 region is CASSYAGTGGYEQFF. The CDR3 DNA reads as TGTGCCAGCAGCTACGCCGGGACAGGGGGTTATGAGCAGTTCTTC.

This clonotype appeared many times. The CDR3 coding sequence is TGTGCCAGCAGCCCCCTGGCGGGAAGACCAGATACGCAGTATTTT. Its translation is CASSPLAGRPDTQYF. The chain combines TRBV11-3 with TRBJ2-3, with TRBD2 as a possible D gene (6 bases). The CDR3 is 15 residues long. Germline loops: CDR1 SGHNT, CDR2 YENEEA. V lost 5 bases and J lost 4, with 16 bases in between.

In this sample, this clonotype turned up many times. The CDR3, as DNA: TGTGCCACCAGCGCAACCACCGGGACAGGGGGCGGGTATGGCTACACCTTC. Protein: CATSATTGTGGGYGYTF. J is TRBJ1-2 and V is TRBV15; 12 nucleotides line up with TRBD1. The CDR3 covers 17 residues. V was clipped by 5 bases and J by 5 bases; unmatched bases: 12. Germline lookup yields CDR1 LNHNV and CDR2 YYDKDF (reference sequence).

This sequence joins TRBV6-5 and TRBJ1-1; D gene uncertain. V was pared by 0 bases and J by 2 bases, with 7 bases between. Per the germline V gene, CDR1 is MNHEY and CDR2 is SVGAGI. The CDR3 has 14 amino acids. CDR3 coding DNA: TGTGCCAGCAGTTACTCCGGGAAAAACACTGAAGCTTTCTTT. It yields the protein CASSYSGKNTEAFF.

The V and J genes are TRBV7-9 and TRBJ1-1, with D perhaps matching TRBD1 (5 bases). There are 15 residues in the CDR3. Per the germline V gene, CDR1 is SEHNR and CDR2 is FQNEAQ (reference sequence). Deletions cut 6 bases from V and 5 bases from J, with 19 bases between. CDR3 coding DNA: TGTGCCAGCAGGTCGGGGGACTATGGTGGGACTGAAGCTTTCTTT. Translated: CASRSGDYGGTEAFF.

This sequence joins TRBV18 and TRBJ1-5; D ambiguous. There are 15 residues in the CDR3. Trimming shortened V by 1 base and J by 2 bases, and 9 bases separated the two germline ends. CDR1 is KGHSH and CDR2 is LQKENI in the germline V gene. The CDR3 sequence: CASSPQPRGNQPQHF. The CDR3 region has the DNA TGTGCCAGCTCACCACAACCTAGGGGCAATCAGCCCCAGCATTTT.

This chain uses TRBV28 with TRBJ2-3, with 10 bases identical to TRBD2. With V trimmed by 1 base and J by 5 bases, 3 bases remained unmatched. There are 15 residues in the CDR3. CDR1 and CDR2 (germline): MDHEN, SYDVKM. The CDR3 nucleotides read TGTGCCAGCAGTTTATCCAGACTAGCGGGAGATACGCAGTATTTT. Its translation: CASSLSRLAGDTQYF.

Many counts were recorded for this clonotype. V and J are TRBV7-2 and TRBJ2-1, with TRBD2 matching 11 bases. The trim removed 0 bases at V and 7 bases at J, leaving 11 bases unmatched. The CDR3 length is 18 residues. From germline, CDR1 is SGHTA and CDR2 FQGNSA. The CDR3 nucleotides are TGTGCCAGCAGCTTAGCGGCCTTAAGTAGCGGGAGGGGTAATGAGCAGTTCTTC. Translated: CASSLAALSSGRGNEQFF.

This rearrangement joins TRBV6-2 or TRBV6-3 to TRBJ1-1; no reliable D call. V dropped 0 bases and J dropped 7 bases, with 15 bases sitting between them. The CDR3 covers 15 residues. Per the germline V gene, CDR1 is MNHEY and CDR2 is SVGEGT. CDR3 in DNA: TGTGCCAGCAGTTACTCCGCTCTCACTTTTAGTGAAGCTTTCTTT. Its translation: CASSYSALTFSEAFF.

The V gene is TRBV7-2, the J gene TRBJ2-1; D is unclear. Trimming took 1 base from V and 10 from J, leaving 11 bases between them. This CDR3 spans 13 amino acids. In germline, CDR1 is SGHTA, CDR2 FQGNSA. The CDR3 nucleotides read TGTGCCAGCAGCTTAGGGGTAGTCGGCGAGCAGTTCTTC. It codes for CASSLGVVGEQFF.

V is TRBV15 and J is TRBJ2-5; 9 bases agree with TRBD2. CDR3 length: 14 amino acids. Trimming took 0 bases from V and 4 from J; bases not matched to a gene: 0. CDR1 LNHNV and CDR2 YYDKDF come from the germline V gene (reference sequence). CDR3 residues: CATSRDSGRETQYF. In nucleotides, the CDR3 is TGTGCCACCAGCAGAGATAGCGGGAGAGAGACCCAGTACTTC.

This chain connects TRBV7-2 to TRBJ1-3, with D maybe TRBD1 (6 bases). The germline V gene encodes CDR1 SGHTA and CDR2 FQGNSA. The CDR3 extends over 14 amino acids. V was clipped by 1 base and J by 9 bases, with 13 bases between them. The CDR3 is CASSLGPGESTIYF. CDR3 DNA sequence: TGTGCCAGCAGCTTAGGTCCAGGGGAGAGCACCATATATTTT.

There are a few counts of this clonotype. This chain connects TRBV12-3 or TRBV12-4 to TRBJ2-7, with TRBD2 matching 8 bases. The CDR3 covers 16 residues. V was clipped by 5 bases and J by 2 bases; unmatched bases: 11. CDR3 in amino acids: CASSLSLAAVAYEQYF. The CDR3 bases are TGTGCCAGCAGTCTATCACTAGCGGCGGTTGCCTACGAGCAGTACTTC.

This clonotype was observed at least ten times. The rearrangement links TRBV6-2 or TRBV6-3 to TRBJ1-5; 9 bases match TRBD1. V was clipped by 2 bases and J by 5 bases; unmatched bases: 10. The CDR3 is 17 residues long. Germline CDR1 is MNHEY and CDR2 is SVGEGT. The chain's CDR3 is CASSYTPGQGFDQPQHF. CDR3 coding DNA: TGTGCCAGCAGTTACACTCCGGGACAGGGCTTCGATCAGCCCCAGCATTTT.

CDR3 in DNA: TGTGCCACCAGTGATGAACAGGGCTACAATGAGCAGTTCTTC. It codes for CATSDEQGYNEQFF. The chain combines TRBV24-1 with TRBJ2-1, with D perhaps TRBD1 (6 bases). Per germline, CDR1 KGHDR and CDR2 SFDVKD. Trimming took off 3 bases at V and 3 bases at J, with 8 bases between the two ends. The CDR3 length is 14 residues.

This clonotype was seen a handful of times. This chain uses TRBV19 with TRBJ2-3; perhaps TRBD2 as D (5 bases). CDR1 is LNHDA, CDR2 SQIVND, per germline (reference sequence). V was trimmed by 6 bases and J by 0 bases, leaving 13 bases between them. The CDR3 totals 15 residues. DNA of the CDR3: TGTGCCAGTAGAGGTTTAGCGTACAGCACAGATACGCAGTATTTT. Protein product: CASRGLAYSTDTQYF.

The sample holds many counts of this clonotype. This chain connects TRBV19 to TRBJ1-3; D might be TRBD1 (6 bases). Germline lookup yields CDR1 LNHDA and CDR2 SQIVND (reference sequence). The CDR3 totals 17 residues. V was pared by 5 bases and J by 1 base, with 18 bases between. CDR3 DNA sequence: TGTGCCAGTAGTGGACCCGAGGGGGACCGATCTGGAAACACCATATATTTT. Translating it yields CASSGPEGDRSGNTIYF. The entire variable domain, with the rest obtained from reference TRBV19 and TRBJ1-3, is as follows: DGGITQSPKYLFRKEGQNVTLSCEQNLNHDAMYWYRQDPGQGLRLIYYSQIVNDFQKGDIAEGYSVSREKKESFPLTVTSAQKNPTAFYLCASSGPEGDRSGNTIYFGEGSWLTVV.

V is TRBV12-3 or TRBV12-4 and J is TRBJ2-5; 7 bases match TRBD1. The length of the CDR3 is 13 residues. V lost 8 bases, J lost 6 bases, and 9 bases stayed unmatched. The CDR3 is CASLQGSQKTQYF. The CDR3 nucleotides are TGTGCCAGCTTACAGGGGTCTCAGAAGACCCAGTACTTC.

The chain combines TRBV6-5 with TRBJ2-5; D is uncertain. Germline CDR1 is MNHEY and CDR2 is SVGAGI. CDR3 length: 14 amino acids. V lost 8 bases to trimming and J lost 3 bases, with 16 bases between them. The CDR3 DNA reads TGTGCCAGCGCTACCTTACCGGCTGAAGAGACCCAGTACTTC. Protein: CASATLPAEETQYF.

The CDR3 here is CAWSVLRGGVREQFF. The CDR3 DNA is TGTGCCTGGAGTGTACTCAGGGGGGGAGTAAGAGAGCAGTTCTTC. The genes are TRBV30 and TRBJ2-1; D is perhaps TRBD1 or TRBD2 (7 bases each). V dropped 0 bases and J dropped 10 bases, with 19 bases sitting between them. The germline gives CDR1 GTSNPN, CDR2 SVGIG (reference sequence). CDR3 length: 15 amino acids.

CDR3 nucleotide sequence: TGTGCCAGTGGGGACGGCCCCCCTGGGGCCAACGTCCTGACTTTC. This translates into CASGDGPPGANVLTF. The genes are TRBV19 and TRBJ2-6; D tentatively reads TRBD1 or TRBD2 (5 bases each). The V gene lost 8 bases and the J gene lost 2 bases, with 13 bases spanning the gap. Germline lookup yields CDR1 LNHDA and CDR2 SQIVND (reference sequence). CDR3 length equals 15 residues.

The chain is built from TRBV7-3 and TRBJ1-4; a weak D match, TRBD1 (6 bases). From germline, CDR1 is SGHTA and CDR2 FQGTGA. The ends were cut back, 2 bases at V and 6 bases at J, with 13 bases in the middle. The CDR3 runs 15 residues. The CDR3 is CASSLVRGGDEKLFF. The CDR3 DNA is TGTGCCAGCAGCTTAGTCAGGGGTGGGGATGAAAAACTGTTTTTT.